These 26 T cell receptor beta chains were sequenced from one sample in a study of T cell responses to AZD1222 COVID-19 vaccine. Profiled with immunoSEQ multiplex PCR; TCRdb holds only in-frame clones, not every one. The repertoire holds 35,000 to 45,000 clones, about 78% seen once, with under 5% in the top ten. Source: peripheral blood, taken on day 0 of AZD1222 vaccination. The receptors come from an adult in good health.

This chain connects TRBV18 to TRBJ1-3; possible D gene TRBD1, 5 bases. The CDR3 covers 16 residues. CDR1 is KGHSH, CDR2 LQKENI, per germline. Trimming removed 3 bases at V and 2 bases at J, with 14 bases between. The CDR3 DNA reads as TGTGCCAGCTCACCGAGCGGGGCTGGGGCTGGAAACACCATATATTTT. This encodes CASSPSGAGAGNTIYF.

The chain links TRBV9 to TRBJ2-1; D may match TRBD1 or TRBD2 (5 bases each). Germline values: CDR1 SGDLS, CDR2 YYNGEE. Trimming left V 1 base short and J 10 bases short, with 21 bases between. This CDR3 has 16 residues. CDR3 region: CASSVTPGVGDPEQFF. CDR3 coding DNA: TGTGCCAGCAGCGTAACACCCGGGGTGGGGGATCCAGAGCAGTTCTTC.

CDR3 amino acids: CASSLLADTQYF. CDR3 coding DNA: TGCGCCAGCAGCTTGTTGGCAGATACGCAGTATTTT. The chain carries TRBV5-1 and TRBJ2-3; D is ambiguous. V shed 1 base and J shed 4 bases, with 4 bases lying between them. The CDR3 spans 12 residues. The germline gives CDR1 SGHRS, CDR2 YFSETQ.

A few counts support this clone. The V call is TRBV16, the J call TRBJ1-3; no definite D call. CDR3 length: 14 residues. Germline V gene sequence: CDR1 KGHSY, CDR2 FQNENV. Trimming left V 1 base short and J 6 bases short, with 10 bases between. The DNA for the CDR3 is TGTGCCAGCAGCCAATTGAACACCGAAAACACCATATATTTT. It specifies CASSQLNTENTIYF.

This sequence joins TRBV24-1 and TRBJ2-2; a possible D gene is TRBD1 (6 bases). CDR1 KGHDR and CDR2 SFDVKD come from the germline V gene. The CDR3 sequence is 17 residues long. V lost 5 bases and J 0 bases, leaving 15 bases between the germline ends. The CDR3 DNA is TGTGCCACCAGTGCCTCCCCCAGGGGTCCGAACACCGGGGAGCTGTTTTTT. Translation: CATSASPRGPNTGELFF.

The V gene is TRBV28, the J gene TRBJ1-2; D may be TRBD1 (5 bases). The CDR3 covers 13 residues. Looked up from germline, CDR1 is MDHEN and CDR2 is SYDVKM. Trimming took off 10 bases at V and 0 bases at J, with 12 bases between the two ends. As DNA, the CDR3 is TGTGCCACTTACGACAGTCCTAACTATGGCTACACCTTC. Protein product: CATYDSPNYGYTF.

V gene TRBV13 combines with J gene TRBJ1-2; D is perhaps TRBD1 (5 bases). The V end lost 5 bases, the J end lost 5 bases, and 15 bases lay between the germline ends. The CDR3 totals 14 residues. The germline gives CDR1 PRHDT, CDR2 FYEKMQ (reference sequence). The DNA of the CDR3 is TGTGCCAGCAGCCGTCCGGGACTGCAATATGGCTACACCTTC. Residues: CASSRPGLQYGYTF.

The chain links TRBV10-3 to TRBJ1-5, with D perhaps TRBD1 (5 bases). V gave up 0 bases and J gave up 7 bases, with 7 bases separating them. Germline CDR1 and CDR2: ENHRY and SYGVKD. CDR3 length equals 13 residues. The CDR3 DNA follows: TGTGCCATCAGTGAGTCAGGGGACCAGCCCCAGCATTTT. It yields the protein CAISESGDQPQHF.

The J gene is TRBJ2-6, the V gene TRBV10-1; D might be TRBD1 (6 bases). The germline gives CDR1 WNHNN, CDR2 SYGVQD (reference sequence). Between the trimmed V and J ends, which lost 3 bases and 0 bases, there was a span of 24 bases. CDR3 length equals 21 residues. The CDR3 DNA is TGCGCCAGCAGTGACTCCTACATTACGACAGGACCCTTCTCTGGGGCCAACGTCCTGACTTTC. Translated, it gives CASSDSYITTGPFSGANVLTF.

This chain uses TRBV25-1 with TRBJ2-7, with a tentative D call TRBD1 (5 bases). There are 15 residues in the CDR3. V was clipped by 3 bases and J by 8 bases, with 20 bases between them. Germline lookup yields CDR1 MGHDK and CDR2 SYGVNS. The CDR3 reads CASSDSGAGVYKQYF. The DNA for the CDR3 is TGTGCCAGCAGTGATTCTGGGGCAGGCGTGTACAAGCAGTACTTC.

In its sample, this clone was seen once. V gene TRBV7-3 combines with J gene TRBJ2-3; no reliable D call. With 5 bases removed from V and 1 base from J, the gap between germline ends came to 10 bases. Germline loops: CDR1 SGHTA, CDR2 FQGTGA. CDR3 length: 14 residues. The CDR3 reads CASSPSGGTDTQYF. Written as DNA, the CDR3 is TGTGCCAGCAGCCCATCGGGTGGCACAGATACGCAGTATTTT.

The chain employs TRBV28 and TRBJ1-5, with D possibly being TRBD1 (5 bases). CDR3 length: 12 residues. CDR1 is MDHEN, CDR2 SYDVKM, per germline. V was trimmed by 8 bases and J by 6 bases, leaving 11 bases between them. The CDR3 reads CASHQGSQPQHF. The CDR3 DNA follows: TGTGCCAGCCACCAGGGAAGTCAGCCCCAGCATTTT.

This clone was seen once. This chain links TRBV5-8 with TRBJ1-6; D call uncertain. With 2 bases removed from V and 10 bases from J, the gap between germline ends came to 10 bases. Per the germline V gene, CDR1 is SGHTS and CDR2 is YDEGEE. The CDR3 totals 13 residues. The CDR3 here is CASSLNGESPLHF. For the CDR3, the DNA is TGTGCCAGCAGCTTAAATGGGGAATCACCCCTCCACTTT.

The chain uses TRBV7-9 and TRBJ2-3; D gene ambiguous. V lost 1 base, J lost 2 bases, and 10 bases lay in between. Germline CDR1 SEHNR, CDR2 FQNEAQ (reference sequence). The CDR3 spans 15 residues. CDR3 nucleotide sequence: TGTGCCAGCAGCTTAGGATCAGGCGCCACAGATACGCAGTATTTT. Its protein product is CASSLGSGATDTQYF.

This clone has a single count. The V call is TRBV6-4, the J call TRBJ2-3; D is possibly TRBD2 (6 bases). The CDR3 spans 16 residues. Germline assignment: CDR1 MRHNA and CDR2 SNTAGT. V dropped 4 bases and J dropped 5 bases, with 19 bases sitting between them. CDR3 sequence: CASSVELNAGRDTQYF. DNA of the CDR3: TGTGCCAGCAGTGTAGAATTAAATGCGGGAAGAGATACGCAGTATTTT.

The chain joins TRBV7-9 to TRBJ2-1; 9 bases align to TRBD1. With 3 bases clipped from V and 0 bases from J, the junction kept 6 bases outside the gene matches. The germline gives CDR1 SEHNR, CDR2 FQNEAQ (reference sequence). This CDR3 is 17 amino acids long. The CDR3 region has the DNA TGTGCCAGCAGCTTGGACCCGGGACAGGGCTCCTACAATGAGCAGTTCTTC. Translation gives CASSLDPGQGSYNEQFF.

Of note for this clone: Different DNA sequences within this sample yield the same CDR3. This chain joins TRBV5-1 and TRBJ1-1, with D hard to call. The CDR3 is 13 residues long. Germline loops: CDR1 SGHRS, CDR2 YFSETQ. The V end lost 0 bases, the J end lost 5 bases, and 8 bases lay between the germline ends. CDR3 in amino acids: CASSLGRETEAFF. CDR3 in DNA: TGCGCCAGCAGCTTGGGGCGGGAAACTGAAGCTTTCTTT.

V and J are TRBV30 and TRBJ1-5; possibly TRBD1 for D (5 bases). This CDR3 contains 14 residues. Germline CDR1 and CDR2: GTSNPN and SVGIG (reference sequence). The V gene lost 1 base and the J gene lost 7 bases, with 14 bases spanning the gap. The CDR3 sequence: CAWSGGAGEQPQHF. CDR3 coding DNA: TGTGCCTGGAGTGGTGGGGCGGGTGAGCAGCCCCAGCATTTT.

The gene calls are TRBV5-1 and TRBJ1-2, with D maybe TRBD1 (5 bases). Germline CDR1 is SGHRS and CDR2 is YFSETQ. The CDR3 extends over 16 amino acids. Trimming took 0 bases from V and 1 from J, leaving 13 bases between them. The CDR3 spells CASSLAGAGGNYGYTF. DNA of the CDR3: TGCGCCAGCAGCTTGGCCGGGGCAGGAGGTAACTATGGCTACACCTTC.

The CDR3: CASSSPRGSGTIYF. The CDR3 DNA is TGTGCCAGCAGCTCACCGCGGGGGTCGGGGACCATATATTTT. The chain has TRBV7-6 and TRBJ1-3, with D maybe TRBD1 (5 bases). The CDR3 runs 14 residues. With 4 bases removed from V and 10 bases from J, the gap between germline ends came to 17 bases. Germline-derived CDR1 and CDR2 are SGHVS and FNYEAQ.

This chain connects TRBV7-9 to TRBJ2-1; D not certain. The V end lost 5 bases, the J end lost 6 bases, and 20 bases lay between the germline ends. Germline values: CDR1 SEHNR, CDR2 FQNEAQ (reference sequence). The CDR3 totals 16 residues. CDR3 protein: CASSTQLVPVSNEQFF. The CDR3 bases are TGTGCCAGCAGCACTCAGTTGGTACCGGTTTCCAATGAGCAGTTCTTC.

The chain joins TRBV6-5 to TRBJ2-7, with a possible D match to TRBD2 (7 bases). The V end was cut by 5 bases, the J end by 2 bases, with 10 bases between. Germline CDR1 is MNHEY and CDR2 is SVGAGI. The CDR3 extends over 13 amino acids. The CDR3, as DNA: TGTGCCAGCAGTAGGGGGGGGGCCTACGAGCAGTACTTC. Amino acid sequence: CASSRGGAYEQYF.

The chain's CDR3 is CASSQDASSTGELFF. CDR3 nucleotides: TGTGCCAGCAGCCAAGACGCTAGCAGCACCGGGGAGCTGTTTTTT. The rearrangement links TRBV3-1 (or the pseudogene TRBV3-2) to TRBJ2-2; D possibly corresponds to TRBD2 (5 bases). The CDR3 loop spans 15 amino acids. V was trimmed by 0 bases and J by 4 bases, leaving 9 bases between them. Germline V lookup: CDR1 LGHDT, CDR2 YNNKEL (reference sequence).

The rearrangement links TRBV5-1 to TRBJ2-7; either TRBD1 or TRBD2 may supply D (6 bases each). Germline CDR1 is SGHRS and CDR2 is YFSETQ. V shed 2 bases and J shed 4 bases, with 16 bases lying between them. This CDR3 region has 15 residues. CDR3 coding DNA: TGCGCCAGCAGCTTTGGGGGGCCGATTCCTTACGAGCAGTACTTC. Protein product: CASSFGGPIPYEQYF.

This chain links TRBV3-1 (or the pseudogene TRBV3-2) with TRBJ2-7; 11 bases match TRBD1. The CDR3 is 12 amino acids. Trimming removed 0 bases from V and 12 bases from J; junction bases left unmatched: 1. The germline CDR1 and CDR2 sequences are LGHDT and YNNKEL (reference sequence). CDR3 sequence: CASSQEDRGPYF. The CDR3 bases are TGTGCCAGCAGCCAAGAGGACAGGGGGCCGTACTTC.

The rearrangement joins TRBV30 to TRBJ2-7, with D uncertain. The CDR3 has 13 residues. CDR1 is GTSNPN, CDR2 SVGIG, per germline (reference sequence). The V end lost 0 bases, the J end lost 3 bases, and 9 bases lay between the germline ends. Written as DNA, the CDR3 is TGTGCCTGGAGTGTTGTATTTGGCTACGAGCAGTACTTC. Translation: CAWSVVFGYEQYF.